The 13 T cell receptor beta chains presented below share a single source sample, sequenced in a study of cytomegalovirus exposure and HLA in healthy donors. The study ran its PCR with 60 Vbeta and 13 Jbeta primers. The protocol was immunoSEQ multiplex PCR, while the TCRdb copy is restricted to in-frame clones and leaves out a portion. The sample includes 100,000 to 130,000 clones, about four fifths of them seen just once. The sequencing input was PBMCs. All receptors come from a man aged 25-45 years in good health and CMV-seropositive.

This clone turned up a few times. CDR3 loop: CASRPASYGYTF. DNA for the CDR3: TGTGCCAGCCGCCCTGCCAGCTATGGCTACACCTTC. This rearrangement joins TRBV6-6 to TRBJ1-2; D gene uncertain. This CDR3 contains 12 residues. The germline gives CDR1 MNHNY, CDR2 SVGAGI (reference sequence). The V gene lost 8 bases and the J gene lost 4 bases, with 11 bases spanning the gap.

The chain links TRBV7-6 to TRBJ1-1, with unresolved D. The CDR3 runs to 13 residues. From germline, CDR1 is SGHVS and CDR2 FNYEAQ. V was clipped by 1 base and J by 2 bases, with 5 bases between them. The CDR3 DNA follows: TGTGCCAGCAGCTTAGACCTAAACACTGAAGCTTTCTTT. Translating it yields CASSLDLNTEAFF.

The V and J genes are TRBV6-1 and TRBJ2-7; D perhaps matches TRBD2 (5 bases). There are 13 residues in the CDR3. Germline CDR1 is MNHNS and CDR2 is SASEGT. Trimming shortened V by 3 bases and J by 5 bases, and 11 bases separated the two germline ends. The CDR3 bases are TGTGCCAGCAGTGAGGAGGTCCAGAACGAGCAGTACTTC. Its translation: CASSEEVQNEQYF.

The genes are TRBV4-1 and TRBJ2-7; D gene unclear. The CDR3 totals 14 residues. Germline lookup yields CDR1 MGHRA and CDR2 YSYEKL. Trimming removed 2 bases at V and 1 base at J, with 9 bases between. The DNA for the CDR3 is TGCGCCAGCAGCCAAACACCCTTATCCTACGAGCAGTACTTC. It encodes CASSQTPLSYEQYF.

The chain carries TRBV2 and TRBJ1-1; no clear D gene. V dropped 6 bases and J dropped 0 bases, with 17 bases sitting between them. The CDR3 has 16 amino acids. CDR1 SNHLY and CDR2 FYNNEI come from the germline V gene. In nucleotides, the CDR3 is TGTGCCAGCAGGGAAAAACTTTGGGAGTTGAACACTGAAGCTTTCTTT. This codes for CASREKLWELNTEAFF.

CDR3 coding DNA: TGCGCCAGCAGCCAAGATAAGGGGGGGACCTCCTACGAGCAGTACTTC. This encodes CASSQDKGGTSYEQYF. The rearrangement uses TRBV4-1 and TRBJ2-7; D may be TRBD2 (7 bases). The length of the CDR3 is 16 residues. Germline loops: CDR1 MGHRA, CDR2 YSYEKL. With 0 bases removed from V and 0 bases from J, the gap between germline ends came to 12 bases.

This clone was found a few times. V gene TRBV7-9 combines with J gene TRBJ2-3; D ambiguous. The V end was cut by 1 base, the J end by 4 bases, with 6 bases between. Germline V gene lookup returns CDR1 SEHNR and CDR2 FQNEAQ (reference sequence). This CDR3 comprises 13 residues. For the CDR3, the DNA is TGTGCCAGCAGCTTAGATTTCTCAGATACGCAGTATTTT. Its translation: CASSLDFSDTQYF.

V is TRBV27 and J is TRBJ2-7, with 12 bases fitting TRBD1. With V trimmed by 2 bases and J by 4 bases, 9 bases remained unmatched. The CDR3 loop spans 17 amino acids. The germline V gene encodes CDR1 MNHEY and CDR2 SMNVEV (reference sequence). The CDR3 spells CASSLITGQGAVYEQYF. CDR3 nucleotide sequence: TGTGCCAGCAGTTTAATAACGGGACAGGGGGCCGTGTACGAGCAGTACTTC.

The gene calls are TRBV7-9 and TRBJ1-1; no clear D. The CDR3 is made up of 13 amino acids. Per the germline V gene, CDR1 is SEHNR and CDR2 is FQNEAQ (reference sequence). The V gene lost 2 bases and the J gene lost 6 bases, with 10 bases spanning the gap. CDR3 sequence (DNA): TGTGCCAGCAGCTTATTTCGGGTATCTGAAGCTTTCTTT. Protein product: CASSLFRVSEAFF.

V gene TRBV18 combines with J gene TRBJ2-3, with 9 bases lining up with TRBD1. This CDR3 comprises 17 residues. J was trimmed by 0 bases and V by 6 bases; bases with no gene match: 10. The germline V gene has CDR1 KGHSH and CDR2 LQKENI. The chain's CDR3 is CASSVSFGTGSTDTQYF. DNA for the CDR3: TGTGCCAGCTCCGTCAGTTTCGGGACAGGGAGCACAGATACGCAGTATTTT.

The V gene is TRBV9, the J gene TRBJ2-3, with D possibly being TRBD2 (5 bases). The CDR3 loop spans 15 amino acids. Trimming left V 0 bases short and J 4 bases short, with 12 bases between. Germline-derived CDR1 and CDR2 are SGDLS and YYNGEE. CDR3 protein: CASSVGDYAPDTQYF. Here the CDR3 DNA reads TGTGCCAGCAGCGTAGGAGACTACGCTCCAGATACGCAGTATTTT. Together with reference TRBV9 and TRBJ2-3, the CDR3 gives the full variable domain: DSGVTQTPKHLITATGQRVTLRCSPRSGDLSVYWYQQSLDQGLQFLIQYYNGEERAKGNILERFSAQQFPDLHSELNLSSLELGDSALYFCASSVGDYAPDTQYFGPGTRLTVL.

This clone was counted only a few times. This specimen includes other DNA sequences encoding the same CDR3. The chain has TRBV9 and TRBJ2-1; D is undetermined. Germline loops: CDR1 SGDLS, CDR2 YYNGEE. The ends were cut back, 2 bases at V and 1 base at J, with 7 bases in the middle. The CDR3 runs to 14 residues. The CDR3 here is CASSVSSSYNEQFF. The CDR3 DNA is TGTGCCAGCAGCGTGTCTAGTTCCTACAATGAGCAGTTCTTC.

The chain employs TRBV7-6 and TRBJ2-1, with TRBD1 matching over 10 bases. Germline V lookup: CDR1 SGHVS, CDR2 FNYEAQ. The CDR3 runs 14 residues. V shed 5 bases, J shed 8 bases, and the junction held 6 bases outside the gene matches. CDR3 sequence reads: CASSKGQGQDEQFF. The CDR3 DNA follows: TGTGCCAGCAGCAAGGGACAGGGGCAAGATGAGCAGTTCTTC.